These 10 T cell receptor beta chains share one sample of origin, sequenced in a study of OX40 agonist ivuxolimab in advanced cancers. Profiled with immunoSEQ multiplex PCR; TCRdb holds only in-frame clones, not every one. Of roughly 93,000 clones listed, approximately 84% are singletons. The sample in question was CD4+ or CD8+ T cells sorted from blood, obtained in a trial of the OX40 agonist ivuxolimab. The origin of the receptors is an adult with an advanced solid tumor such as melanoma, head and neck, liver or kidney cancer.

The chain combines TRBV7-6 with TRBJ2-3, with 11 bases fitting TRBD2. Unmatched junction bases numbered 7, after V lost 3 bases and J lost 8 bases. The germline CDR1 and CDR2 sequences are SGHVS and FNYEAQ. The CDR3 covers 15 residues. CDR3 bases: TGTGCCAGCAGCTTGATGACTAGCGGGGTTGGTACGCAGTATTTT. The encoded protein is CASSLMTSGVGTQYF.

The V gene is TRBV4-1, the J gene TRBJ1-5; D is uncertain. In germline, CDR1 is MGHRA, CDR2 YSYEKL. This CDR3 is built from 13 residues. Deletions cut 0 bases from V and 8 bases from J, with 8 bases between. The DNA for the CDR3 is TGCGCCAGCAGCCAAGATACAATTGAGCCCCAGCATTTT. Amino acids: CASSQDTIEPQHF.

The chain couples TRBV6-5 to TRBJ1-2; D unresolved. Looked up from germline, CDR1 is MNHEY and CDR2 is SVGAGI. CDR3 size: 14 residues. V was shortened by 0 bases and J by 7 bases, with 12 bases between the two germline ends. CDR3 region: CASSYSGETRGYTF. CDR3 bases: TGTGCCAGCAGTTACTCCGGTGAGACTCGTGGCTACACCTTC.

This clone was counted a single time. The V call is TRBV27, the J call TRBJ1-1; D unresolved. Germline V lookup: CDR1 MNHEY, CDR2 SMNVEV (reference sequence). The CDR3 is 14 amino acids. Between the trimmed V and J ends, which lost 2 bases and 1 base, there was a span of 8 bases. This chain's CDR3 is CASSLRVPNTEAFF. The CDR3 DNA reads as TGTGCCAGCAGTTTACGGGTACCGAACACTGAAGCTTTCTTT.

The rearrangement joins TRBV9 to TRBJ2-7; TRBD1 matches 7 bases. V was clipped by 0 bases and J by 2 bases; unmatched bases: 5. The CDR3 has 15 residues. CDR1 is SGDLS, CDR2 YYNGEE, per germline. The DNA of the CDR3 is TGTGCCAGCAGCGTAGAGGGACAGCCTCCCTACGAGCAGTACTTC. Protein: CASSVEGQPPYEQYF.

The CDR3 loop reads CSVDTSGRNTGELFF. CDR3 bases: TGCAGCGTTGATACTAGCGGGAGAAACACCGGGGAGCTGTTTTTT. The chain links TRBV29-1 to TRBJ2-2; 11 nucleotides line up with TRBD2. Germline V gene sequence: CDR1 SQVTM, CDR2 ANQGSEA. Trimming at V came to 3 bases and at J to 2 bases, leaving 2 bases not matched to a gene. The CDR3 is 15 residues long.

The rearrangement uses TRBV19 and TRBJ2-3, with TRBD1 matching over 7 bases. With V trimmed by 8 bases and J by 4 bases, 15 bases remained unmatched. Per germline, CDR1 LNHDA and CDR2 SQIVND (reference sequence). This CDR3 comprises 16 residues. CDR3 amino acids: CASGSLTGFRADTQYF. The CDR3 nucleotides are TGTGCCAGTGGCTCCCTGACAGGGTTCAGGGCAGATACGCAGTATTTT.

V is TRBV4-3 and J is TRBJ1-2; weak D call: TRBD1 (5 bases). This CDR3 is built from 15 residues. The V and J ends lost 0 bases and 7 bases respectively, with 15 bases between them. Germline V CDR1 and CDR2: LGHNA, YSLEER. The DNA of the CDR3 is TGCGCCAGCAGCCAAGATATCTCCAGGGCGCCTGGCTACACCTTC. Protein product: CASSQDISRAPGYTF.

This clone appeared a few times. The chain combines TRBV28 with TRBJ2-7; D not resolved. The V gene lost 4 bases and the J gene lost 5 bases, with 15 bases spanning the gap. Germline V gene data show CDR1 as MDHEN and CDR2 as SYDVKM. The CDR3 has 14 amino acids. CDR3 coding DNA: TGTGCCAGCAGTTCCCCGGGTAAGACCGACGAGCAGTACTTC. Residues: CASSSPGKTDEQYF. Complete variable domain (other parts from reference TRBV28 and TRBJ2-7): DVKVTQSSRYLVKRTGEKVFLECVQDMDHENMFWYRQDPGLGLRLIYFSYDVKMKEKGDIPEGYSVSREKKERFSLILESASTNQTSMYLCASSSPGKTDEQYFGPGTRLTVT.

Relative to its sample, this clone is medium-sized. Other DNA sequences in this sample translate to the same CDR3. This chain links TRBV7-8 with TRBJ1-1, with 8 bases that match TRBD1. Trimming removed 5 bases from V and 4 bases from J; junction bases left unmatched: 3. This CDR3 spans 13 amino acids. The germline V gene has CDR1 SGHVS and CDR2 FQNEAQ. The CDR3 DNA reads as TGTGCCAGCAGCCTCACAGGGGGCACTGAAGCTTTCTTT. Its translation: CASSLTGGTEAFF.